The entry below gives a single T cell receptor (beta chain) sequence along with its context. In the source study's methods: Amplification of reference gene primers provided the estimated nucleated cell counts. TCRdb's table, derived via immunoSEQ multiplex PCR, lists solely in-frame clones and lacks some. V and J calls and clone size come straight from that table; D and trimming were deduced from the DNA. The sample has approximately 160,000 clones, about four fifths seen once. This sample stems from a study of blood T cell repertoires in COVID-19. Study at large: Samples taken during acute and convalescent COVID-19 were collected in the United States, Italy and Spain. Sample material is recorded as cDNA or gDNA derived from T cells, B-cell-depleted T cells, or PBMCs.

The receptor's source is a man in his sixties with active or convalescent COVID-19. Sequenced material: peripheral blood.

The CDR3 nucleotides are TGCAGCGGGCAGGGGGCTTACGAGCAGTACTTC. It encodes CSGQGAYEQYF. This chain joins TRBV29-1 and TRBJ2-7, with TRBD1 identical over 8 bases. Trimming removed 7 bases from V and 4 bases from J; junction bases left unmatched: 3. Germline CDR1 is SQVTM and CDR2 is ANQGSEA. The CDR3 contains 11 residues.